The 2 T cell receptor beta chains below were found in one sample sequenced in a study of T cell responses to AZD1222 COVID-19 vaccine. Using immunoSEQ multiplex PCR, the repertoire was profiled, and TCRdb retains in-frame clones only, with some absent. The data contain 160,000 or so clones, about 90% of them singletons. The sequences come from peripheral blood, collected on day 0 of AZD1222 vaccination. Receptors originate from an adult in good health.

This clone was seen a handful of times. The V call is TRBV6-4, the J call TRBJ1-2; 10 nucleotides line up with TRBD1. After removal of 0 bases from V and 3 bases from J, the junction contained 4 bases not matched to a gene. Germline assignment: CDR1 MRHNA and CDR2 SNTAGT. The CDR3 runs 16 residues. The chain's CDR3 is CASSDSADRGYYGYTF. CDR3 DNA: TGTGCCAGCAGTGACTCAGCGGACAGGGGGTACTATGGCTACACCTTC.

The chain carries TRBV5-1 and TRBJ1-1, with D possibly TRBD1 on 6 matching bases. Trimming removed 0 bases at V and 7 bases at J, with 10 bases between. This CDR3 comprises 13 residues. Germline CDR1 reads SGHRS; CDR2 reads YFSETQ. This chain's CDR3 is CASSLDAQGEAFF. CDR3 DNA sequence: TGCGCCAGCAGCTTGGATGCACAGGGTGAAGCTTTCTTT.